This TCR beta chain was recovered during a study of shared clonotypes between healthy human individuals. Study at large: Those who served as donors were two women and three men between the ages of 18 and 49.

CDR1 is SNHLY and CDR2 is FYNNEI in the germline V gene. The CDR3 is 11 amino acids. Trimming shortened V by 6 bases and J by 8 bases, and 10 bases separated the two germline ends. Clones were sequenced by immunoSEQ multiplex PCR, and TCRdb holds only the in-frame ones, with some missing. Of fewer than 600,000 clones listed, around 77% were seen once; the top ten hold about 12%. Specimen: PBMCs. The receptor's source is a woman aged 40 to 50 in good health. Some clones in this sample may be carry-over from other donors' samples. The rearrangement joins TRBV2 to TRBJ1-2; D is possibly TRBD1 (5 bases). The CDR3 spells CASSQGVGYTF. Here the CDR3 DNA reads TGTGCCAGCAGCCAAGGGGTGGGCTACACCTTC.